Listed below are T cell receptor beta chains from one sample, sequenced in a study of graft-versus-host responses after intestinal transplantation. No antigen has been assigned to these receptors. Generated by immunoSEQ multiplex PCR, the TCRdb table keeps only in-frame clones and is missing some. This sample yields roughly 96,000 clones, of which 90% to 95% are seen a single time; approximately 0.54% belongs to the top ten. The material was unstimulated CD8+ T cells sorted from spleen or lymph node cells, obtained before intestinal transplant. Receptor source: a human donor who received an intestinal transplant. CDR3s include the opening cysteine and the closing phenylalanine or tryptophan. A D gene is named only where the DNA matches it firmly. Some rows mark clone size as missing; the rest say once, few, many or name a class of expanded clone.

d_call	j_call	clone_size	v_call	cdr3_nt	cdr3_aa
-	TRBJ2-7	-	TRBV27	TGTGCCAGCACGCCGGGGGGCCTAGGCGAGCAGTACTTC	CASTPGGLGEQYF
-	TRBJ2-7	-	TRBV5-4	TGTGCCAGCAGCTTGACCCTCTTACAGGGCTCGAGCTCCTACGAGCAGTACTTC	CASSLTLLQGSSSYEQYF
TRBD1	TRBJ2-5	-	TRBV4-3	TGCGCCAGCAGCCAAGATTTGGCCAGGGGGCAAGAGCAGTACTTC	CASSQDLARGQEQYF
-	TRBJ2-5	-	TRBV9	TGTGCCAGCAGCGTAGAGTACACCCAAGAGACCCAGTACTTC	CASSVEYTQETQYF
TRBD1	TRBJ2-7	-	TRBV4-1	TGCGCCAGCAGCCAAGACCCAACAGGGGTCTACGAGCAGTACTTC	CASSQDPTGVYEQYF
-	TRBJ1-2	-	TRBV15	TGTGCCACCAGCAGAACCAGGACAGCTAACTATGGCTACACCTTC	CATSRTRTANYGYTF
TRBD2	TRBJ2-1	-	TRBV2	TGTGCCAGCAGTGCCCCTTTAGCGGGAGTCTACAATGAGCAGTTCTTC	CASSAPLAGVYNEQFF
TRBD2	TRBJ2-7	-	TRBV28	TGTGCCAGCAGTTCAGGACTAGCGGAACTTTACGAGCAGTACTTC	CASSSGLAELYEQYF
TRBD2	TRBJ2-1	-	TRBV7-9	TGTGCCAGCAGCTTAGTGGGACTAGCCAGCCCCTACAATGAGCAGTTCTTC	CASSLVGLASPYNEQFF
-	TRBJ1-2	-	TRBV30	TGTGCCTGGGCGGAAGTGGGGGGATACTATGGCTACACCTTC	CAWAEVGGYYGYTF
TRBD1	TRBJ1-5	once	TRBV7-2	TGTGCCAGCAGCTTAGGACAGGGGGCGGTTAATCAGCCCCAGCATTTT	CASSLGQGAVNQPQHF
TRBD2	TRBJ2-3	-	TRBV9	TGTGCCAGCAGCTTTAGCGGGGTATCCACAGATACGCAGTATTTT	CASSFSGVSTDTQYF
-	TRBJ1-6	-	TRBV6-5	TGTGCCAGCAGTCACCAGGGGCTTAATTCACCCCTCCACTTT	CASSHQGLNSPLHF
TRBD1	TRBJ2-7	-	TRBV5-1	TGCGCCAGCAGCCTCGAGGGGGCCGCCTACGAGCAGTACTTC	CASSLEGAAYEQYF
TRBD2	TRBJ2-5	-	TRBV7-6	TGTGCCAGCAGCTCAAGCGGGAGACGAGAGACCCAGTACTTC	CASSSSGRRETQYF
TRBD2	TRBJ2-1	-	TRBV5-4	TGTGCCAGCAGCTTGCTGGCTAGCGGGAGTATAGATGAGCAGTTCTTC	CASSLLASGSIDEQFF
-	TRBJ1-2	-	TRBV29-1	TGCAGCGTTCGGTCAGGGTATGGCTACACCTTC	CSVRSGYGYTF
-	TRBJ2-5	-	TRBV6-5	TGTGCCACCAGTCCGGGAAGAAGGTTGGAGACCCAGTACTTC	CATSPGRRLETQYF
TRBD1	TRBJ2-7	-	TRBV7-9	TGTGCCAGCAGCCCCCCCCGGACAGGGACCTACGAGCAGTACTTC	CASSPPRTGTYEQYF
TRBD1	TRBJ1-2	-	TRBV10-3	TGTGCCATCAGTGAGTCTTCAACAGGGGGCTATGGCTACACCTTC	CAISESSTGGYGYTF
-	TRBJ1-1	-	TRBV5-1	TGCGCCAGCAGCAGCGGGGTTGAAGCTTTCTTT	CASSSGVEAFF
TRBD1	TRBJ2-1	-	TRBV29-1	TGCAGCGTTGATTCTCTACAGGGGTCGATCAATGAGCAGTTCTTC	CSVDSLQGSINEQFF
-	TRBJ2-7	-	TRBV15	TGTGCCACCCGCCAGACATTGGGAGACGAGCAGTACTTC	CATRQTLGDEQYF
TRBD1	TRBJ2-1	-	TRBV14	TGTGCCAGCAGCCAAGTAGGACAGGGGGCAGGTGAGCAGTTCTTC	CASSQVGQGAGEQFF
-	TRBJ2-7	-	TRBV5-5	TGTGCCAGCAGCTTTTTCCAGGGCTCCTACGAGCAGTACTTC	CASSFFQGSYEQYF
-	TRBJ2-2	-	TRBV6-5	TGTGCCAGCAGTTACTCGAGTCGCCCCACCGGGGAGCTGTTTTTT	CASSYSSRPTGELFF
-	TRBJ2-5	-	TRBV6-5	TGTGCCGTAGGGACACCCCACCAAGAGACCCAGTACTTC	CAVGTPHQETQYF
-	TRBJ2-3	-	TRBV28	TGTGCCGGCAGCAAGGGGGAAGAGGATACGCAGTATTTT	CAGSKGEEDTQYF
-	TRBJ2-7	-	TRBV14	TGTGCCAGCAGCCAAGATCCCTTTAACGAGCAGTACTTC	CASSQDPFNEQYF
-	TRBJ2-7	-	TRBV7-7	TGTGCCAGCAGCGCCGGGACAAACTACGAGCAGTACTTC	CASSAGTNYEQYF
TRBD2	TRBJ2-7	-	TRBV5-4	TGTGCCAGCAGCCCGGGACTAGCGGGAGGGCCCTACGAGCAGTACTTC	CASSPGLAGGPYEQYF
TRBD2	TRBJ2-3	few	TRBV5-1	TGCGCCAGCAGCTTTAGGCGGGGGGCAGATACGCAGTATTTT	CASSFRRGADTQYF
TRBD2	TRBJ2-1	-	TRBV5-4	TGTGCCAGCAGTCAAATTGGGGGACTAGTCTACAATGAGCAGTTCTTC	CASSQIGGLVYNEQFF
-	TRBJ2-3	-	TRBV7-2	TGTGCCAGCAGCTCAGGGACAGATACGCAGTATTTT	CASSSGTDTQYF
TRBD1	TRBJ2-2	once	TRBV4-1	TGCGCCAGCAGCCAAGAAGGGACAGCTCACACCGGGGAGCTGTTTTTT	CASSQEGTAHTGELFF
-	TRBJ1-1	-	TRBV5-1	TGCGCCAGCAGCTTGGGAGCGGGCGGCACTGAAGCTTTCTTT	CASSLGAGGTEAFF
TRBD1	TRBJ1-3	-	TRBV13	TGTGCCAGCAGCCTCCTGGACAGGGTAGAAGATGGAAACACCATATATTTT	CASSLLDRVEDGNTIYF
TRBD1	TRBJ2-7	-	TRBV27	TGTGCCAGCAGTTCCACGGGACAGGGGGCCTCCGAGCAGTACTTC	CASSSTGQGASEQYF
-	TRBJ1-2	-	TRBV7-2	TGTGCCAGCAGCTTAGATACCACCCCGTGGCCCCTTAACTATGGCTACACCTTC	CASSLDTTPWPLNYGYTF
TRBD1	TRBJ2-2	-	TRBV7-3	TGTGCCAGCAGCGCAGGGACAGGGGGAGGTGCCGGGGAGCTGTTTTTT	CASSAGTGGGAGELFF
-	TRBJ2-7	-	TRBV10-2	TGCGCCAGCAGTGAGTGGGGGGGCCCCTACGAGCAGTACTTC	CASSEWGGPYEQYF